This TCR beta chain is from a study of T-cell memory formation after mild COVID-19. Turning to the study itself: TCR clusters were mostly confined to one donor each. Study-level findings and limits: Memory sampled before infection contained some responding clones, suggesting cross-reactive memory joined. Clones contracting day 15 to 85 were balanced CD4/CD8; later expanders leaned CD4+.

The V end lost 8 bases, the J end lost 4 bases, and 12 bases lay between the germline ends. This CDR3 is 13 amino acids long. Germline V gene data show CDR1 as MNHEY and CDR2 as SVGAGI. TCRdb called the 5' RACE reads again in MiXCR, with one record for every CDR3 protein. The table shows approximately 250,000 distinct CDR3 sequences, with over 15% occurring only once. With regard to this clonotype: Its cognate antigen is unknown.

This clonotype was sampled from a man aged 18 to 29 who had mild COVID-19 (a few samples of this study predate the infection). Cell type and time point are not known. V usage is TRBV6-5 and J usage is TRBJ1-5; D unresolved. The sample taken for sequencing was PBMCs or a T cell subset sorted from them (not recorded which). The CDR3 DNA reads TGTGCCAGCCGACGGGGAGGGAATCAGCCCCAGCATTTT. It is translated as CASRRGGNQPQHF.